This entry lists 15 T cell receptor beta chains sequenced from one sample in a study of T cell responses to AZD1222 COVID-19 vaccine. Only in-frame clones appear in the TCRdb table, and some are missing; sequencing was by immunoSEQ multiplex PCR. The table lists tens of thousands of clones, about nine tenths of them singletons. The input for sequencing was peripheral blood, taken on day 0 of AZD1222 vaccination. Source of these receptors: an adult in good health.

The J gene is TRBJ1-1, the V gene TRBV5-1, with TRBD1 matching over 7 bases. Trimming at V came to 4 bases and at J to 12 bases, leaving 15 bases not matched to a gene. Germline lookup yields CDR1 SGHRS and CDR2 YFSETQ. This CDR3 spans 14 amino acids. For the CDR3, the DNA is TGCGCCAGCAGCGGGGACAGCGGGCAAGTTGAGACTTTCTTT. Protein: CASSGDSGQVETFF.

The chain has TRBV4-3 and TRBJ2-7, with a possible D match to TRBD2 (6 bases). Germline V gene data show CDR1 as LGHNA and CDR2 as YSLEER. This CDR3 has 15 amino acids. Trimming left V 1 base short and J 1 base short, with 11 bases between. The CDR3 DNA reads as TGCGCCAGCAGCCAAGCAGCGGGTACGTCCTACGAGCAGTACTTC. It encodes CASSQAAGTSYEQYF.

The chain employs TRBV6-1 and TRBJ1-5; perhaps TRBD1 as D (6 bases). V was cut by 4 bases and J by 0 bases, with 16 bases left in between. The CDR3 extends over 17 amino acids. From germline, CDR1 is MNHNS and CDR2 SASEGT. DNA for the CDR3: TGTGCCAGCAGTGGACGACAGGCGATGTATAGCAATCAGCCCCAGCATTTT. This gives the protein CASSGRQAMYSNQPQHF.

This chain joins TRBV6-2 or TRBV6-3 and TRBJ1-1, with 8 bases that match TRBD1. Looked up from germline, CDR1 is MNHEY and CDR2 is SVGEGT. Trimming took 4 bases from V and 3 from J; bases not matched to a gene: 10. CDR3 length: 16 residues. DNA for the CDR3: TGTGCCAGCAGTTTCACACCGGGACAGGTTCACACTGAAGCTTTCTTT. Its protein product is CASSFTPGQVHTEAFF.

V and J are TRBV4-1 and TRBJ2-1, with 10 bases that match TRBD2. Germline lookup yields CDR1 MGHRA and CDR2 YSYEKL. J gave up 5 bases and V 2 bases, and 3 bases lay outside the gene matches. This CDR3 is 15 amino acids long. The CDR3 is CASSQYSGGDNEQFF. The CDR3, as DNA: TGCGCCAGCAGCCAATACAGCGGGGGGGACAATGAGCAGTTCTTC.

This rearrangement joins TRBV15 to TRBJ1-2; TRBD1 matches 7 bases. This CDR3 has 16 residues. The V gene's germline CDR1 is LNHNV and CDR2 YYDKDF (reference sequence). J gave up 7 bases and V 3 bases, and 14 bases lay outside the gene matches. CDR3 in DNA: TGTGCCACCAGCAGGCCTCCTCAATCCCAGGGGGGTGGCTACACCTTC. Translated: CATSRPPQSQGGGYTF.

The chain has TRBV30 and TRBJ2-7; TRBD2 is a possible D gene (6 bases). The V gene's germline CDR1 is GTSNPN and CDR2 SVGIG (reference sequence). The CDR3 sequence is 13 residues long. Trimming pared 1 base from V and 2 bases from J, leaving 9 bases between. CDR3 sequence (DNA): TGTGCCTGGAGTGGCGGGGTTACCTACGAGCAGTACTTC. The encoded protein is CAWSGGVTYEQYF.

The J gene is TRBJ2-1, the V gene TRBV5-4; 10 bases align to TRBD2. With 2 bases clipped from V and 6 bases from J, the junction kept 11 bases outside the gene matches. Germline lookup yields CDR1 SGHNT and CDR2 YYREEE (reference sequence). The CDR3 spans 17 residues. Here the CDR3 reads CASSLLQLAGLFNEQFF. CDR3 nucleotides: TGTGCCAGCAGCTTACTACAACTAGCGGGGCTTTTCAATGAGCAGTTCTTC.

V is TRBV5-1 and J is TRBJ1-2; 8 positions match TRBD1. The germline CDR1 and CDR2 sequences are SGHRS and YFSETQ. The CDR3 spans 14 residues. With 9 bases clipped from V and 1 base from J, the junction kept 8 bases outside the gene matches. DNA of the CDR3: TGCGCCACCAGAAAGACAGGGGATAACTATGGCTACACCTTC. It codes for CATRKTGDNYGYTF.

This clone showed up just a few times. The chain recombines TRBV5-1 with TRBJ2-7; TRBD1 is a possible D gene (5 bases). Trimming removed 4 bases from V and 3 bases from J, with 14 bases in between. The CDR3 extends over 14 amino acids. The V gene's germline CDR1 is SGHRS and CDR2 YFSETQ. In nucleotides, the CDR3 is TGCGCCAGCAGCGTCTCAGGGATCTTCTACGAGCAGTACTTC. It is translated as CASSVSGIFYEQYF.

The chain carries TRBV19 and TRBJ1-5; perhaps TRBD1 as D (6 bases). The CDR3 contains 18 residues. V was clipped by 4 bases and J by 5 bases, with 24 bases between them. Germline-derived CDR1 and CDR2 are LNHDA and SQIVND (reference sequence). The DNA for the CDR3 is TGTGCCAGTAGTACCCGAACAGGGACCCGGCTGGGGGATCAGCCCCAGCATTTT. Its translation is CASSTRTGTRLGDQPQHF.

The chain has TRBV20-1 and TRBJ2-5; D uncertain. V was clipped by 5 bases and J by 4 bases, with 8 bases between them. The CDR3 is 11 residues long. Germline V gene lookup returns CDR1 DFQATT and CDR2 SNEGSKA (reference sequence). The CDR3 is CSAHWGETQYF. Written as DNA, the CDR3 is TGCAGTGCTCACTGGGGAGAGACCCAGTACTTC.

The chain uses TRBV6-5 and TRBJ2-3, with 11 bases identical to TRBD2. V was pared by 6 bases and J by 4 bases, with 3 bases of the junction left unmatched. Germline assignment: CDR1 MNHEY and CDR2 SVGAGI. CDR3 length: 14 residues. The CDR3: CASRLAGGADTQYF. The DNA for the CDR3 is TGTGCCAGCAGGTTAGCGGGAGGGGCAGATACGCAGTATTTT.

The chain employs TRBV7-2 and TRBJ1-2, with 12 positions matching TRBD1. CDR3 length equals 15 residues. Germline V gene lookup returns CDR1 SGHTA and CDR2 FQGNSA. V gave up 5 bases and J gave up 7 bases; unmatched junction bases: 8. Here the CDR3 reads CASSPPGTGGGGYTF. The CDR3 DNA is TGTGCCAGCAGCCCTCCCGGGACAGGGGGCGGTGGCTACACCTTC. Variable domain in full (rest from reference TRBV7-2 and TRBJ1-2): GAGVSQSPSNKVTEKGKDVELRCDPISGHTALYWYRQSLGQGLEFLIYFQGNSAPDKSGLPSDRFSAERTGGSVSTLTIQRTQQEDSAVYLCASSPPGTGGGGYTFGSGTRLTVV.

This chain uses TRBV20-1 with TRBJ1-3, with unresolved D. Deletions cut 3 bases from V and 4 bases from J, with 4 bases between. Germline-derived CDR1 and CDR2 are DFQATT and SNEGSKA (reference sequence). The CDR3 spans 11 residues. For the CDR3, the DNA is TGCAGTGCTAGCCTCGGAAACACCATATATTTT. It translates to CSASLGNTIYF.